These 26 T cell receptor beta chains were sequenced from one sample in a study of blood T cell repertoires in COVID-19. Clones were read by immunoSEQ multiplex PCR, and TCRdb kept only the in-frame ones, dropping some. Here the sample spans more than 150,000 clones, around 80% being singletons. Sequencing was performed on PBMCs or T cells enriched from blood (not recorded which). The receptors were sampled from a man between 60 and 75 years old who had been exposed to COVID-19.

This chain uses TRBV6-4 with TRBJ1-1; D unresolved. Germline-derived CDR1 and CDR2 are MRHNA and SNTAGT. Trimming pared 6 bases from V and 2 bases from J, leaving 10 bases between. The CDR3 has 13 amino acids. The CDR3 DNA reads TGTGCCAGCAGCCACAAACCTAACACTGAAGCTTTCTTT. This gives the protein CASSHKPNTEAFF.

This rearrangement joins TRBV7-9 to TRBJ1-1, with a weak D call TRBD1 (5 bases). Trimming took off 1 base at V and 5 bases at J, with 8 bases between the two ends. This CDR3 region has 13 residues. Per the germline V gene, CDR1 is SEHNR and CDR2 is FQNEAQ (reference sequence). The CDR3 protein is CASSLEEGTEAFF. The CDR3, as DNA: TGTGCCAGCAGCTTAGAGGAGGGGACTGAAGCTTTCTTT.

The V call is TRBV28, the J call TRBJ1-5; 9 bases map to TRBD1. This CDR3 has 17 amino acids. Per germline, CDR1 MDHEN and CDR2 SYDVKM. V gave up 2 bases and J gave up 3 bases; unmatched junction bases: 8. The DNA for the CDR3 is TGTGCCAGCAGTTTAGCGGGGACAGGGCTCTCCAATCAGCCCCAGCATTTT. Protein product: CASSLAGTGLSNQPQHF.

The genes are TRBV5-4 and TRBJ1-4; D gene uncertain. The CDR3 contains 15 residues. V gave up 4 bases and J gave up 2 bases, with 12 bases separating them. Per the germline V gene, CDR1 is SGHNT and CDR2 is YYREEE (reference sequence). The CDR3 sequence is CASSAFGWTNEKLFF. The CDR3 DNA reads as TGTGCCAGCAGCGCGTTCGGGTGGACTAATGAAAAACTGTTTTTT.

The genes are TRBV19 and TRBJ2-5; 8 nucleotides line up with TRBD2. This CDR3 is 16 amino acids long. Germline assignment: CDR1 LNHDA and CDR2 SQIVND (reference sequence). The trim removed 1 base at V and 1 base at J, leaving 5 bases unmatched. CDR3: CASSIGPRGVQETQYF. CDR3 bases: TGTGCCAGTAGTATAGGCCCGCGGGGGGTCCAAGAGACCCAGTACTTC.

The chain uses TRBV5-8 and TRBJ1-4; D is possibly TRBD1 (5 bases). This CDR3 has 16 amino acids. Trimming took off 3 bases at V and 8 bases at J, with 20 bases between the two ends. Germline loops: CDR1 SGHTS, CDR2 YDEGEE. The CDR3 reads CASSSLRRGADEKLFF. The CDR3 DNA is TGTGCCAGCAGCTCACTAAGGAGGGGCGCGGACGAAAAACTGTTTTTT.

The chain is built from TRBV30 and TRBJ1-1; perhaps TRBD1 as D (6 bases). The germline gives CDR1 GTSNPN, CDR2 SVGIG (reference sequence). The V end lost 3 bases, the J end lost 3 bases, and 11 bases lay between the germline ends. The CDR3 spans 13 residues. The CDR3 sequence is CAWSRGSDTEAFF. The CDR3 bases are TGTGCCTGGAGCAGGGGCTCGGACACTGAAGCTTTCTTT. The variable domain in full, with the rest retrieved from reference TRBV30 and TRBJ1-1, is SQTIHQWPATLVQPVGSPLSLECTVEGTSNPNLYWYRQAAGRGLQLLFYSVGIGQISSEVPQNLSASRPQDRQFILSSKKLLLSDSGFYLCAWSRGSDTEAFFGQGTRLTVV.

The CDR3 here is CASSLVGRGRNSPLHF. The CDR3 nucleotides are TGTGCCAGCAGCTTAGTGGGCAGGGGCCGAAATTCACCCCTCCACTTT. This chain connects TRBV7-9 to TRBJ1-6, with a tentative D call TRBD1 (6 bases). Trimming cost V 1 base and J 7 bases, with 14 bases left between them. This CDR3 is 16 amino acids long. CDR1 and CDR2 (germline): SEHNR, FQNEAQ (reference sequence).

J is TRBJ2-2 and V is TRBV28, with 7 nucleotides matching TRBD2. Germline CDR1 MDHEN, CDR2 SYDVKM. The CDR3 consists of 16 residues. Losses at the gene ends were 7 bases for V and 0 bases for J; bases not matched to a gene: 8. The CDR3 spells CASTSPGGPNTGELFF. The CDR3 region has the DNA TGTGCCAGCACCTCACCGGGAGGCCCGAACACCGGGGAGCTGTTTTTT. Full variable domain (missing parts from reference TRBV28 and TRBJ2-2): DVKVTQSSRYLVKRTGEKVFLECVQDMDHENMFWYRQDPGLGLRLIYFSYDVKMKEKGDIPEGYSVSREKKERFSLILESASTNQTSMYLCASTSPGGPNTGELFFGEGSRLTVL.

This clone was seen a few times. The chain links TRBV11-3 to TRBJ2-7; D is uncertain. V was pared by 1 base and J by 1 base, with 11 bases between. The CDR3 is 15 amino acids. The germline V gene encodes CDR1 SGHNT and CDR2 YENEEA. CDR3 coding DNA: TGTGCCAGCAGCTTAGGCTCTATCATGTCCTACGAGCAGTACTTC. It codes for CASSLGSIMSYEQYF.

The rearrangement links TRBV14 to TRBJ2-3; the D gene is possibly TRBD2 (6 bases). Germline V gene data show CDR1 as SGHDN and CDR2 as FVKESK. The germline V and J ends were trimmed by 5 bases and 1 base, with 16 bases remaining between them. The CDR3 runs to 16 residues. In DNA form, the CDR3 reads TGTGCCAGCAGCTTCGGAGGGTCCAGGGGCACAGATACGCAGTATTTT. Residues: CASSFGGSRGTDTQYF.

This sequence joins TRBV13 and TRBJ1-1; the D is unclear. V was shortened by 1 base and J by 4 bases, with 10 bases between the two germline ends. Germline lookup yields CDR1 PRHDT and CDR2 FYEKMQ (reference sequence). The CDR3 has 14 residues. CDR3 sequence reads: CASSLAGAGTEAFF. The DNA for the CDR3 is TGTGCCAGCAGCTTAGCGGGCGCGGGCACTGAAGCTTTCTTT.

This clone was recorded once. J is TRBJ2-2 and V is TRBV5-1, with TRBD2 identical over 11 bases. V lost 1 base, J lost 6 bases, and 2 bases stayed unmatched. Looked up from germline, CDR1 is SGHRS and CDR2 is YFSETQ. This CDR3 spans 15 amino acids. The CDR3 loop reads CASSLTSGSPGELFF. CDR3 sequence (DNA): TGCGCCAGCAGCTTGACTAGCGGGAGCCCCGGGGAGCTGTTTTTT.

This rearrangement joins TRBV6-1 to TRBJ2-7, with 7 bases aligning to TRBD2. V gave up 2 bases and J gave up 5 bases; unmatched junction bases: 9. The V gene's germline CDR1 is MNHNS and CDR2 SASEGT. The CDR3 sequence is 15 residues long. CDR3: CASSERRGSIDEQYF. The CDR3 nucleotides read TGTGCCAGCAGTGAAAGACGCGGGAGTATCGACGAGCAGTACTTC.

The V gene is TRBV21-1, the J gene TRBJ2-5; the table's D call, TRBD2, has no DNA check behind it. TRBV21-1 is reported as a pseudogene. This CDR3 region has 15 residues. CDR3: CASSNRFRGQETQYF. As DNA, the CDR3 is TGTGCCAGCAGCAACCGCTTCCGGGGCCAAGAGACCCAGTACTTC.

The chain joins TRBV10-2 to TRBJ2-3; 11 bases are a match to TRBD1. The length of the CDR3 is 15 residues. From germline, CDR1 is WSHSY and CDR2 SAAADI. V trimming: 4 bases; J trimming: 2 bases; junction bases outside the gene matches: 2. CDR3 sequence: CASSVGQGDTDTQYF. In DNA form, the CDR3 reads TGCGCCAGCAGTGTGGGACAGGGGGACACAGATACGCAGTATTTT.

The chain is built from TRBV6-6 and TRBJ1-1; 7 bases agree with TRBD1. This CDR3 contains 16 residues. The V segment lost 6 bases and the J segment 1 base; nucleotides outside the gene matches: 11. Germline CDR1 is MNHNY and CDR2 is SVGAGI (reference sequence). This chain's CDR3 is CASRSRQGVRNTEAFF. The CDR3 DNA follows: TGTGCCAGCAGGTCCCGACAGGGAGTCAGGAACACTGAAGCTTTCTTT.

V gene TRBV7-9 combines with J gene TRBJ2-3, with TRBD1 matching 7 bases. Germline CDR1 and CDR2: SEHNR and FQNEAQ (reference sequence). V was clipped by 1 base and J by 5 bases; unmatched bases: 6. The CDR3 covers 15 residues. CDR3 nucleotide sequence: TGTGCCAGCAGCTTAGTAGGACAGGTCCAAGATACGCAGTATTTT. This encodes CASSLVGQVQDTQYF.

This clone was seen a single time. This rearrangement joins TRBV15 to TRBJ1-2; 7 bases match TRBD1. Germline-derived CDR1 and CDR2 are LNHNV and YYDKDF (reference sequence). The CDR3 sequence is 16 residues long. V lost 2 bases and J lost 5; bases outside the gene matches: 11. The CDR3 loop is CATSRSPPWDSYGYTF. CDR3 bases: TGTGCCACCAGCAGATCCCCCCCATGGGACAGTTATGGCTACACCTTC. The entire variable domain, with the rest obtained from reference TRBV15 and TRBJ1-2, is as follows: DAMVIQNPRYQVTQFGKPVTLSCSQTLNHNVMYWYQQKSSQAPKLLFHYYDKDFNNEADTPDNFQSRRPNTSFCFLDIRSPGLGDTAMYLCATSRSPPWDSYGYTFGSGTRLTVV.

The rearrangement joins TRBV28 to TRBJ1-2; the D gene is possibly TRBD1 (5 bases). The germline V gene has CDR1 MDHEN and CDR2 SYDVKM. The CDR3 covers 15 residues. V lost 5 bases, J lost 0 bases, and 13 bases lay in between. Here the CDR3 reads CASSPSDIANYGYTF. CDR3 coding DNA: TGTGCCAGCAGTCCCTCGGACATAGCTAACTATGGCTACACCTTC.

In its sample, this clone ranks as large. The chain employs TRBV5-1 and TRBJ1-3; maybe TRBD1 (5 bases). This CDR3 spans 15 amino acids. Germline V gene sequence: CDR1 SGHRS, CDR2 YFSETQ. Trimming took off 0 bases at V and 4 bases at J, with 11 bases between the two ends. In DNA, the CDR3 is TGCGCCAGCAGCTTGGATGGCCAGGGAGGAAACACCATATATTTT. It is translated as CASSLDGQGGNTIYF.

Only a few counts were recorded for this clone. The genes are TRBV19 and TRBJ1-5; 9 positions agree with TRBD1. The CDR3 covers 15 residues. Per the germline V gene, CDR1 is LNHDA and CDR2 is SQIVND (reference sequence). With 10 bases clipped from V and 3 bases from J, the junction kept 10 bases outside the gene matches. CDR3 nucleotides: TGTGCCACCATTCCGGGACAGGGCTACAATCAGCCCCAGCATTTT. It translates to CATIPGQGYNQPQHF.

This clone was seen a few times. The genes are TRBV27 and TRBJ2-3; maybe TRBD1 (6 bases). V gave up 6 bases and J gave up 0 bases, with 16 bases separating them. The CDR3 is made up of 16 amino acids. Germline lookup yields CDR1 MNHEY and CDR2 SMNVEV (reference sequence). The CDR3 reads CASSSTTGISTDTQYF. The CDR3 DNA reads TGTGCCAGCAGCTCAACGACAGGAATCAGCACAGATACGCAGTATTTT.

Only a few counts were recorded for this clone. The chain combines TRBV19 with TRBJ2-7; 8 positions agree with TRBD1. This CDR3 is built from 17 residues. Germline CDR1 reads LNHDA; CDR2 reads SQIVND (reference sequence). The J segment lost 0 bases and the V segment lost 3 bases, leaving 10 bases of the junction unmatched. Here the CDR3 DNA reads TGTGCCAGTAGTATTTCTTCCCCGGGACAGGACTCCTACGAGCAGTACTTC. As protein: CASSISSPGQDSYEQYF.

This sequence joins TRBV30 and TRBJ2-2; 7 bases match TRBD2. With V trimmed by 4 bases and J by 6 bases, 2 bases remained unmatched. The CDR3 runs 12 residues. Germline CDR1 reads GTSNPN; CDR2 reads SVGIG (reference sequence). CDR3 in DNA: TGTGCCTGGAACGGGAGGCCCGGGGAGCTGTTTTTT. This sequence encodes CAWNGRPGELFF.

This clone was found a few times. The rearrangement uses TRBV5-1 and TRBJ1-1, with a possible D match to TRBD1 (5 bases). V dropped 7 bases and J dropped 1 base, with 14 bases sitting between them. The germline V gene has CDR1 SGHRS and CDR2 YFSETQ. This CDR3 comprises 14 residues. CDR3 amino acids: CASAPSGGNTEAFF. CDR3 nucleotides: TGCGCCAGCGCACCCTCCGGGGGGAACACTGAAGCTTTCTTT.